These 28 T cell receptor beta chains share one sample of origin, sequenced in a study of neurological immune-mediated disorders. TCRdb analysed the 5' RACE reads with MiXCR anew, one entry per CDR3 protein. The data show 30,000 to 50,000 distinct CDR3 sequences, approximately 7.2% seen once. Sequenced: CD4+ T cells from blood. These receptors all come from a man aged 45-65 years in good health.

There are many counts of this clonotype. The CDR3 sequence is CASSPIGGRGSGGELFF. CDR3 coding DNA: TGTGCCAGCAGCCCTATTGGCGGGAGGGGTTCTGGCGGGGAGCTGTTTTTT. The chain employs TRBV7-2 and TRBJ2-2; 9 positions agree with TRBD2. Germline values: CDR1 SGHTA, CDR2 FQGNSA. The J segment lost 7 bases and the V segment lost 5 bases, leaving 14 bases of the junction unmatched. The CDR3 covers 17 residues. The complete variable domain, with remaining parts taken from reference TRBV7-2 and TRBJ2-2, reads GAGVSQSPSNKVTEKGKDVELRCDPISGHTALYWYRQSLGQGLEFLIYFQGNSAPDKSGLPSDRFSAERTGGSVSTLTIQRTQQEDSAVYLCASSPIGGRGSGGELFFGEGSRLTVL.

This clonotype came up many times. This rearrangement joins TRBV3-1 to TRBJ2-5; TRBD2 is a possible D gene (6 bases). Germline CDR1 and CDR2: LGHDT and YNNKEL (reference sequence). This CDR3 contains 14 residues. Trimming removed 0 bases from V and 6 bases from J, with 11 bases in between. The CDR3 DNA is TGTGCCAGCAGCCAAGATCCAGGGACTCAGACCCAGTACTTC. It is translated as CASSQDPGTQTQYF.

This clonotype occurred a few times. The J gene is TRBJ2-1, the V gene TRBV6-2 or TRBV6-3, with 13 bases aligning to TRBD2. The V gene end was trimmed by 6 bases and the J gene end by 9 bases; junction bases not matched to a gene: 5. The CDR3 extends over 14 amino acids. Germline V gene sequence: CDR1 MNHEY, CDR2 SVGEGT. The CDR3 DNA reads as TGTGCCAGCAGCGGACTAGCGGGAGACGGTGAGCAGTTCTTC. Its translation: CASSGLAGDGEQFF.

This clonotype came up many times. The CDR3 region has the DNA TGTGCCATCAGTGGTGCTTCCTACGAGCAGTACTTC. It is translated as CAISGASYEQYF. V and J are TRBV10-3 and TRBJ2-7; D unresolved. The CDR3 is 12 residues long. Between the trimmed V and J ends, which lost 4 bases and 1 base, there was a span of 5 bases. The germline V gene has CDR1 ENHRY and CDR2 SYGVKD.

This clonotype was recorded many times. This chain uses TRBV20-1 with TRBJ1-1; D call uncertain. The V gene's germline CDR1 is DFQATT and CDR2 SNEGSKA (reference sequence). Trimming left V 0 bases short and J 0 bases short, with 11 bases between. This CDR3 spans 15 amino acids. CDR3 nucleotide sequence: TGCAGTGCTAGAGAGAGGGAATGGGTGAACACTGAAGCTTTCTTT. Residues: CSAREREWVNTEAFF.

This clonotype was recorded many times. This chain uses TRBV7-6 with TRBJ2-2; 10 positions match TRBD2. From germline, CDR1 is SGHVS and CDR2 FNYEAQ. The CDR3 sequence is 16 residues long. J gave up 0 bases and V 5 bases, and 3 bases lay outside the gene matches. The DNA of the CDR3 is TGTGCCAGCAGCAAAGGACTAGCGGCGAACACCGGGGAGCTGTTTTTT. This gives the protein CASSKGLAANTGELFF. Filled out from reference TRBV7-6 and TRBJ2-2, the complete variable domain reads GAGVSQSPRYKVTKRGQDVALRCDPISGHVSLYWYRQALGQGPEFLTYFNYEAQQDKSGLPNDRFSAERPEGSISTLTIQRTEQRDSAMYRCASSKGLAANTGELFFGEGSRLTVL.

This clonotype showed up many times. The rearrangement uses TRBV7-2 and TRBJ2-2, with 8 bases fitting TRBD1. CDR3 length equals 16 residues. V shed 5 bases, J shed 6 bases, and the junction held 11 bases outside the gene matches. The germline V gene has CDR1 SGHTA and CDR2 FQGNSA. CDR3 loop: CASSPGTGLMAGELFF. The CDR3 DNA reads as TGTGCCAGCAGCCCAGGGACAGGTCTCATGGCCGGGGAGCTGTTTTTT.

This clonotype was recorded many times. The chain recombines TRBV5-1 with TRBJ2-3; D remains unclear. This CDR3 has 15 residues. Between the trimmed V and J ends, which lost 4 bases and 0 bases, there was a span of 12 bases. Germline CDR1 SGHRS, CDR2 YFSETQ. For the CDR3, the DNA is TGCGCCAGCAGCATTGACGGACGTAGCACAGATACGCAGTATTTT. Amino acids: CASSIDGRSTDTQYF.

This clonotype was seen many times. This chain uses TRBV20-1 with TRBJ1-3; 7 bases are a match to TRBD1. Germline assignment: CDR1 DFQATT and CDR2 SNEGSKA (reference sequence). The V segment lost 6 bases and the J segment 0 bases; nucleotides outside the gene matches: 14. The CDR3 length is 17 residues. The CDR3 DNA is TGCAGTGCCGAAAGCCGGGACAGTTTTTTCTCTGGAAACACCATATATTTT. Translating gives CSAESRDSFFSGNTIYF.

This clonotype came up many times. V gene TRBV6-5 combines with J gene TRBJ2-3; D unresolved. CDR1 MNHEY and CDR2 SVGAGI come from the germline V gene. V was clipped by 7 bases and J by 4 bases, with 12 bases between them. The CDR3 loop spans 13 amino acids. In DNA, the CDR3 is TGTGCCAGCATTCTCGTCGGCGCAGATACGCAGTATTTT. This gives the protein CASILVGADTQYF.

Many counts were recorded for this clonotype. DNA of the CDR3: TGTGCCAGCAGCTCGGCTACGGGGGCGGCGAATACGCAGTATTTT. This translates into CASSSATGAANTQYF. The rearrangement joins TRBV5-4 to TRBJ2-3, with D perhaps TRBD1 or TRBD2 (6 bases each). This CDR3 contains 15 residues. Trimming removed 3 bases from V and 7 bases from J, with 18 bases in between. Germline V gene sequence: CDR1 SGHNT, CDR2 YYREEE (reference sequence).

This clonotype came up many times. V usage is TRBV2 and J usage is TRBJ2-3, with 7 bases fitting TRBD2. The CDR3 is 14 residues long. The ends lost 8 bases at V and 2 bases at J; junction bases unmatched: 7. The germline V gene encodes CDR1 SNHLY and CDR2 FYNNEI. CDR3 protein: CASLEGRDTDTQYF. In nucleotides, the CDR3 is TGTGCCAGCCTCGAGGGGAGGGACACAGATACGCAGTATTTT.

A note on this clonotype: A much larger clone sits a single nucleotide away, making a read error possible. The chain couples TRBV20-1 to TRBJ2-7, with TRBD2 matching over 10 bases. V shed 4 bases and J 5 bases; nucleotides not matched to a gene: 8. The CDR3 has 14 amino acids. Germline V gives CDR1 DFQATT, CDR2 SNEGSKA (reference sequence). The CDR3 nucleotides read TGCAGTGCTACCCTAGCGGGAGTCGGACACGAGCAGTACTTC. This encodes CSATLAGVGHEQYF.

This clonotype was detected many times. The V and J genes are TRBV5-1 and TRBJ2-7, with 11 bases identical to TRBD2. The CDR3 has 15 amino acids. The germline V gene encodes CDR1 SGHRS and CDR2 YFSETQ. V trimming: 0 bases; J trimming: 2 bases; junction bases outside the gene matches: 1. The DNA for the CDR3 is TGCGCCAGCAGCTTGGAACTAGCGGGAGCCTACGAGCAGTACTTC. This encodes CASSLELAGAYEQYF.

In this sample, this clonotype turned up many times. The chain combines TRBV20-1 with TRBJ2-3, with D unresolved. The CDR3 is made up of 13 amino acids. Germline-derived CDR1 and CDR2 are DFQATT and SNEGSKA (reference sequence). V lost 6 bases to trimming and J lost 2 bases, with 12 bases between them. CDR3 coding DNA: TGCAGTGCCCCGACTCGGTTCACAGATACGCAGTATTTT. Residues: CSAPTRFTDTQYF.

This clonotype was observed at least ten times. The rearrangement joins TRBV20-1 to TRBJ1-5; tentatively, D is TRBD1 (6 bases). There are 14 residues in the CDR3. V lost 4 bases and J 6 bases, leaving 16 bases between the germline ends. Germline V gene sequence: CDR1 DFQATT, CDR2 SNEGSKA (reference sequence). CDR3 in DNA: TGCAGTGCTAATCAGGGGATTGGATTTCAGCCCCAGCATTTT. This sequence encodes CSANQGIGFQPQHF.

This clonotype was recorded many times. The gene calls are TRBV20-1 and TRBJ2-1, with a weak D call TRBD1 (6 bases). CDR1 is DFQATT and CDR2 is SNEGSKA in the germline V gene (reference sequence). The CDR3 covers 14 residues. V was cut by 3 bases and J by 6 bases, with 15 bases left in between. DNA of the CDR3: TGCAGTGCTAGTTTCCAGGGGTTGGGCAATGAGCAGTTCTTC. Amino acids: CSASFQGLGNEQFF.

This clonotype was found many times. The chain links TRBV20-1 to TRBJ2-1; 14 bases are a match to TRBD2. Germline values: CDR1 DFQATT, CDR2 SNEGSKA (reference sequence). This CDR3 has 13 residues. Losses at the gene ends were 3 bases for V and 9 bases for J; bases not matched to a gene: 1. As DNA, the CDR3 is TGCAGTGCTAGGACTAGCGGGAGGGGTGAGCAGTTCTTC. Its protein product is CSARTSGRGEQFF.

This clonotype was counted ten times or more. The genes are TRBV7-2 and TRBJ2-2, with 7 bases lining up with TRBD1. Trimming removed 4 bases from V and 2 bases from J; junction bases left unmatched: 4. The CDR3 contains 15 residues. The V gene's germline CDR1 is SGHTA and CDR2 FQGNSA. CDR3 residues: CASSSRQGNTGELFF. The CDR3 bases are TGTGCCAGCAGCTCCAGACAGGGCAACACCGGGGAGCTGTTTTTT.

Many counts were recorded for this clonotype. The chain is built from TRBV20-1 and TRBJ1-5; D uncertain. Germline V gene lookup returns CDR1 DFQATT and CDR2 SNEGSKA (reference sequence). The V and J ends lost 5 bases and 5 bases respectively, with 10 bases between them. The CDR3 length is 12 residues. The CDR3: CSARKADQPQHF. CDR3 DNA: TGCAGTGCTCGCAAGGCTGATCAGCCCCAGCATTTT.

This clonotype came up many times. The chain joins TRBV6-2 or TRBV6-3 to TRBJ2-1; TRBD2 matches at 8 bases. The germline V gene encodes CDR1 MNHEY and CDR2 SVGEGT. V shed 6 bases and J 0 bases; nucleotides not matched to a gene: 13. The CDR3 runs 18 residues. The CDR3 nucleotides are TGTGCCAGCAGCCGACTCCTAGCGGGTCAGTCCTCCTACAATGAGCAGTTCTTC. Translated: CASSRLLAGQSSYNEQFF.

This clonotype was observed a handful of times. The gene calls are TRBV9 and TRBJ2-3, with a possible D match to TRBD2 (6 bases). V was clipped by 1 base and J by 4 bases, with 13 bases between them. This CDR3 has 15 residues. CDR1 is SGDLS, CDR2 YYNGEE, per germline. The CDR3 DNA is TGTGCCAGCAGCGTAACGGCCGGGAGCCCAGATACGCAGTATTTT. The encoded protein is CASSVTAGSPDTQYF.

The V call is TRBV5-1, the J call TRBJ2-3; 10 bases fit TRBD2. J gave up 0 bases and V 3 bases, and 4 bases lay outside the gene matches. This CDR3 has 16 residues. Germline V CDR1 and CDR2: SGHRS, YFSETQ. DNA for the CDR3: TGCGCCAGCAGCTGGGCGACTAGCGGGAGCACAGATACGCAGTATTTT. This gives the protein CASSWATSGSTDTQYF.

This clonotype was detected ten times or more. The chain combines TRBV12-3 or TRBV12-4 with TRBJ1-5; TRBD1 is a possible D gene (6 bases). Between the trimmed V and J ends, which lost 6 bases and 5 bases, there was a span of 14 bases. This CDR3 spans 14 amino acids. CDR3 nucleotides: TGTGCCAGCAGCATTTACAGGGCTCATCAGCCCCAGCATTTT. Protein: CASSIYRAHQPQHF.

Many counts were recorded for this clonotype. This rearrangement joins TRBV6-5 to TRBJ2-2; D not certain. CDR3 length equals 12 residues. V lost 2 bases and J lost 2, with 0 bases in between. The germline V gene has CDR1 MNHEY and CDR2 SVGAGI. The CDR3, as DNA: TGTGCCAGCAGTTACAACACCGGGGAGCTGTTTTTT. Residues: CASSYNTGELFF.

This clonotype was picked up many times. The rearrangement links TRBV20-1 to TRBJ2-3; 9 positions agree with TRBD2. Germline values: CDR1 DFQATT, CDR2 SNEGSKA (reference sequence). The V segment lost 5 bases and the J segment 4 bases; nucleotides outside the gene matches: 7. The CDR3 loop spans 14 amino acids. The CDR3 spells CSAQVAGAPDTQYF. DNA for the CDR3: TGCAGTGCTCAGGTAGCGGGAGCCCCAGATACGCAGTATTTT.

The table lists this clonotype with many counts. The chain has TRBV10-3 and TRBJ2-7, with 8 nucleotides matching TRBD1. CDR3 length equals 15 residues. Germline V gives CDR1 ENHRY, CDR2 SYGVKD. Germline trimming cut 3 bases from V and 2 bases from J; bases unmatched to any gene: 6. The CDR3 coding sequence is TGTGCCATCAGTGAACGGGGACAGGATGCCTACGAGCAGTACTTC. This encodes CAISERGQDAYEQYF.

This clonotype was counted many times. V and J are TRBV29-1 and TRBJ2-5, with D possibly being TRBD2 (5 bases). The CDR3 consists of 15 residues. V dropped 0 bases and J dropped 9 bases, with 20 bases sitting between them. Germline-derived CDR1 and CDR2 are SQVTM and ANQGSEA. CDR3 sequence: CSVEDPDGIPWAQYF. CDR3 coding DNA: TGCAGCGTTGAAGATCCGGACGGGATCCCATGGGCCCAGTACTTC.